Described below is a single T cell receptor (beta chain) sequence and its context. The antigen is undetermined. Per sample, extraction of total RNA gave at least 5.5 micrograms in every case. The data derive from a study of blood T cells in healthy people across ages. With a J-beta primer mix and a sample-barcoded 5' primer, a second PCR ran 7 to 11 cycles. TCRdb recomputed calls from the 5' RACE reads with MiXCR, one row per CDR3 protein. Here the sample spans roughly 680,000 distinct CDR3 sequences, roughly 49% being singletons. The CDR3 covers 16 residues. Trimming cost V 8 bases and J 1 base; bases outside gene matches: 12. The germline gives CDR1 ENHRY, CDR2 SYGVKD. Overall study findings and caveats: Per-million-T-cell TCR beta diversity fell roughly linearly with age. It was held that diversity estimates obtained from one million T cells represented underestimates. Relative to aged donors, long-lived donors carried more naive CD4+ cells and displayed higher diversity.

This TCR came from a woman aged 55-69 years in good health. This chain joins TRBV10-3 and TRBJ1-1; TRBD1 aligns across 8 bases. Sample: blood. The CDR3 DNA is TGTGCCATCTCGAAGGACAGGGAACGTCAGAACACTGAAGCTTTCTTT. The encoded protein is CAISKDRERQNTEAFF.